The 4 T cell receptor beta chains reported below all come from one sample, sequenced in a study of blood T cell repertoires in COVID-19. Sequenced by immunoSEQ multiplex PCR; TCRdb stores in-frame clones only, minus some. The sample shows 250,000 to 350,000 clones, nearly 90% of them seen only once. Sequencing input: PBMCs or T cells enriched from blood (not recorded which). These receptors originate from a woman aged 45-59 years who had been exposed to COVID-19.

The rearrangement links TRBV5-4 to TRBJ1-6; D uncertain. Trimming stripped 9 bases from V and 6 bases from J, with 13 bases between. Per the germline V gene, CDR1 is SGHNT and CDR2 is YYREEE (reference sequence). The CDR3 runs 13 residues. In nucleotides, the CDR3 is TGTGCCAACCAGGCAGGCTTTAATTCACCCCTCCACTTT. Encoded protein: CANQAGFNSPLHF.

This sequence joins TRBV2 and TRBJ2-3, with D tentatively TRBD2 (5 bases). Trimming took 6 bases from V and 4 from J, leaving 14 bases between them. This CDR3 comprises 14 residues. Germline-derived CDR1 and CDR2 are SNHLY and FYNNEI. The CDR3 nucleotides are TGTGCCAGCAGACTAGATACTGGTGCAGATACGCAGTATTTT. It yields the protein CASRLDTGADTQYF.

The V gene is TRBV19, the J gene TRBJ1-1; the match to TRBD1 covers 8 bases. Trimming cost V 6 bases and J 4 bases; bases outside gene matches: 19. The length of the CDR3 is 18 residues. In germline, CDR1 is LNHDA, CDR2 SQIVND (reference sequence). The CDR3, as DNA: TGTGCCAGTAGGCATCACGGACAGGGAGGTATCTCGAGCACTGAAGCTTTCTTT. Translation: CASRHHGQGGISSTEAFF.

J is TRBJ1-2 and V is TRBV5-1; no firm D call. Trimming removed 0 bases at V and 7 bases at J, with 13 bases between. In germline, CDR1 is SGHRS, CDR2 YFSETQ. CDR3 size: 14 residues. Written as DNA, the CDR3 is TGCGCCAGCAGCTTGGGTGCAGTACGTGTTGGCTACACCTTC. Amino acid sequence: CASSLGAVRVGYTF.